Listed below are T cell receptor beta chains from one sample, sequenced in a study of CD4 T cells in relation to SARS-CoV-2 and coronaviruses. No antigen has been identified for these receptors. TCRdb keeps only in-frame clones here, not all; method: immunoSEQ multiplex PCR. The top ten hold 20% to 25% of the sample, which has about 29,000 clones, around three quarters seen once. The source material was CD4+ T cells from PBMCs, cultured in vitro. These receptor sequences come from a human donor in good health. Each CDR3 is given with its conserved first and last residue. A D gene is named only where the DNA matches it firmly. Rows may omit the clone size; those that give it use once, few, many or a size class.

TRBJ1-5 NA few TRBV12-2 TGTGCAAGTCGCTTAGCTGGAGCAGGGAAGGATAGCAATCAGCCCCAGCATTTT CASRLAGAGKDSNQPQHF
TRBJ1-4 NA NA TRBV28 TGTGCCAGCAGCTCTAATGAAAAACTGTTTTTT CASSSNEKLFF
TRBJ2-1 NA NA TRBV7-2 TGTGCCAGCCGGGGCCTACGGGGCAAGTACAATGAGCAGTTCTTC CASRGLRGKYNEQFF
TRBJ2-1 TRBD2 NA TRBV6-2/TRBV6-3 TGTGCCAGCAGTTTTGGGGGAGGGTACAATGAGCAGTTCTTC CASSFGGGYNEQFF
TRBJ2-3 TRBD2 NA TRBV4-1 TGCGCCAGCAGCCAAACCCGACTAGCGGGGCAGTATTTT CASSQTRLAGQYF
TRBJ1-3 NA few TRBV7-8 TGTGCCAGCAGGTCGGATGGAAACACCATATATTTT CASRSDGNTIYF
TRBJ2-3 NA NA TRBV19 TGTGCCAGTAGTATTGGTGACACCGCAGATACGCAGTATTTT CASSIGDTADTQYF
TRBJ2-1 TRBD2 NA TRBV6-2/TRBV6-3 TGTGCCAGCAGCCCCGAACTAGCGGGAGTCTACAATGAGCAGTTCTTC CASSPELAGVYNEQFF
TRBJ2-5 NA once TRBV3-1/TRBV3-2 TGTGCCAGCAGCCTACCCGCCTCGTACCAAGAGACCCAGTACTTC CASSLPASYQETQYF
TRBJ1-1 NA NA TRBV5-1 TGCGCCAGCAGCTTGGATGGGGCGGGGAGCACTGAAGCTTTCTTT CASSLDGAGSTEAFF
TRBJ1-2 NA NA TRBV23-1 TGCGCCAGCAGTCTTAATGGTGGCTACACCTTC CASSLNGGYTF
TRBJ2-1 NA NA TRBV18 TGTGCCAGCTCACCAGGGGTAAATGAGCAGTTCTTC CASSPGVNEQFF
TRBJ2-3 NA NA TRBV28 TGTGCCAGCATCCTGGGAACACCCACCAGTAGGCAGTATTTT CASILGTPTSRQYF
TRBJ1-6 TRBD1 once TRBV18 TGTGCCAGCTCACCATACGCCGGGACAGGGGATTCACCCCTCCACTTT CASSPYAGTGDSPLHF